The 6 T cell receptor beta chains reported below all come from one sample, sequenced in a study of PD-1 blockade in classical Hodgkin lymphoma (dated by TCRdb to the early 2020s). The receptor library was made with the immunoSEQ multiplex PCR assay. The table was pulled from immuneACCESS by TCRdb, which kept in-frame rearrangements only. Such tables lose some clones; where checked, under half of the loss comes from unresolved V genes, and the rest has no known cause. This sample is represented by under 40,000 clones; 81% of them were singletons. About 18% of the sample belongs to the ten largest clones. Sample time point, as interpreted from the label and publication: cycle 4 day 1 (C4D1), after 5 to 7 weeks of nivolumab. Every trial patient had relapsed following autologous stem cell transplantation, and prior brentuximab vedotin exposure was what differed among cohorts A, B and C. The sample consisted of peripheral blood mononuclear cells (PBMCs), taken before the fourth cycle of nivolumab. The receptor source for this set is a human donor with classical Hodgkin lymphoma.

The CDR3 bases are TGTGCCAGCAGCTTAAGTAGTTTTCGTTACAATGAGCAGTTCTTC. Protein product: CASSLSSFRYNEQFF. This chain uses TRBV7-3 with TRBJ2-1; D uncertain. V lost 1 base and J 4 bases, leaving 11 bases between the germline ends. The V gene's germline CDR1 is SGHTA and CDR2 FQGTGA. The CDR3 has 15 amino acids.

The gene calls are TRBV11-2 and TRBJ2-7; D is possibly TRBD1 (6 bases). The CDR3 extends over 14 amino acids. V shed 1 base and J shed 6 bases, with 13 bases lying between them. Germline V lookup: CDR1 SGHAT, CDR2 FQNNGV. CDR3 nucleotide sequence: TGTGCCAGCAGCTTAGGTAGACAGGTTCTCGAGCAGTACGTC. Protein sequence: CASSLGRQVLEQYV.

This clone is termed medium-sized. The V call is TRBV27, the J call TRBJ1-6; 7 bases match TRBD1. Germline V lookup: CDR1 MNHEY, CDR2 SMNVEV (reference sequence). V was pared by 4 bases and J by 6 bases, with 6 bases of the junction left unmatched. The CDR3 has 15 amino acids. This CDR3 is CASSSPGQSNSPLHF. The DNA of the CDR3 is TGTGCCAGCAGTTCACCGGGACAGAGTAATTCACCCCTCCACTTT.

The chain is built from TRBV5-6 and TRBJ2-6; D uncertain. The V and J ends lost 4 bases and 4 bases respectively, with 12 bases between them. The CDR3 has 15 residues. Germline CDR1 reads SGHDT; CDR2 reads YYEEEE. The CDR3 nucleotides read TGTGCCAGCAGCGCCGACCCCTCCGGGGCCAACGTCCTGACTTTC. Amino acid sequence: CASSADPSGANVLTF.

This chain uses TRBV18 with TRBJ2-7, with TRBD2 as a possible D gene (5 bases). This CDR3 is built from 14 residues. Trimming removed 0 bases from V and 2 bases from J, with 8 bases in between. Germline CDR1 reads KGHSH; CDR2 reads LQKENI. CDR3 sequence reads: CASSPPREPYEQYF. In nucleotides, the CDR3 is TGTGCCAGCTCACCACCCCGGGAACCCTACGAGCAGTACTTC.

In nucleotides, the CDR3 is TGTGCCAGCAGCTTGGGGGTAAGAAATGAGCAGTTCTTC. Its translation is CASSLGVRNEQFF. J is TRBJ2-1 and V is TRBV5-6, with D unclear. Trimming shortened V by 0 bases and J by 7 bases, and 8 bases separated the two germline ends. Looked up from germline, CDR1 is SGHDT and CDR2 is YYEEEE. The CDR3 has 13 residues.